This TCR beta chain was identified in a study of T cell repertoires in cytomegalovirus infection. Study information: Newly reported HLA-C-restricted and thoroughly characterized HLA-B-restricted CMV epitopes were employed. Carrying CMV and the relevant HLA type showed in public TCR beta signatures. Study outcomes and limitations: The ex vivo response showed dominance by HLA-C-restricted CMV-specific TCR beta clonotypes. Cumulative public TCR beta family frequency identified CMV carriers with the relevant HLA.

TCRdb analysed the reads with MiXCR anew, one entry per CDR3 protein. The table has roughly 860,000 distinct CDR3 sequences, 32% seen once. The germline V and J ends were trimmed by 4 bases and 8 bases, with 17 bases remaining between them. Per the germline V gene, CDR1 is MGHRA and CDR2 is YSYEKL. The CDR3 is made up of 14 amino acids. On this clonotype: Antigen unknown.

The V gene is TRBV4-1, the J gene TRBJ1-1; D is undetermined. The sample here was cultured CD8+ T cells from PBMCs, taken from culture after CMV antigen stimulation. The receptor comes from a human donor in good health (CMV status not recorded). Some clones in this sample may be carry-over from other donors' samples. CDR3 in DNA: TGCGCCAGCAGCCCAGACCCTTTGAGTAGAGAAGCTTTCTTT. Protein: CASSPDPLSREAFF.